One sample yielded the 23 T cell receptor beta chains listed below, sequenced in a study of CD8+CD57+ T cells in acquired aplastic anemia. Investigators profiled TCR beta VDJ and CDR3 from genomic DNA template. From the reads, TCRdb called clonotypes with MiXCR, one entry per CDR3 protein. The sample holds some 410,000 distinct CDR3 sequences; around 68% are singletons and the top ten take approximately 4%. Input material: sorted CD4+, CD8+, or CD8+CD57+ T cells (not recorded which) from PBMCs. These receptors were collected from a human donor in good health, serving as a control.

As to this clonotype: Here the CDR3 omits its conserved ending phenylalanine or tryptophan, so a read error is the likely source. The DNA is left out, because the CDR3 cannot be placed on it with certainty; the CDR3 is given as TCRdb lists it. This rearrangement joins TRBV9 to TRBJ2-1; the DNA was not compared with TRBD1, the D call given in the table. The CDR3 contains 13 residues when both ends are counted. Germline V lookup: CDR1 SGDLS, CDR2 YYNGEE. The CDR3 region is CASSVVEGSPNYV.

This chain joins TRBV5-1 and TRBJ1-4; D not resolved. Germline CDR1 SGHRS, CDR2 YFSETQ. V gave up 4 bases and J gave up 4 bases, with 17 bases separating them. The CDR3 contains 16 residues. As DNA, the CDR3 is TGCGCCAGCAGCAAGGACGGCCAAGGCGGTAATGAAAAACTGTTTTTT. It specifies CASSKDGQGGNEKLFF.

The chain uses TRBV5-4 and TRBJ1-1, with unresolved D. V was pared by 9 bases and J by 1 base, with 16 bases between. The CDR3 is 14 amino acids. CDR1 and CDR2 from the germline V gene are SGHNT and YYREEE (reference sequence). The CDR3 coding sequence is TGTGCCACCACCCAGCGGACGAAGAACACTGAAGCTTTCTTT. Encoded protein: CATTQRTKNTEAFF.

This sequence joins TRBV12-3 or TRBV12-4 and TRBJ2-1; D perhaps matches TRBD2 (6 bases). Trimming cost V 4 bases and J 8 bases, with 27 bases left between them. The CDR3 sequence is 18 residues long. For the CDR3, the DNA is TGTGCCAGCAGTTATACTCGGGACTTTCAACTCGAACCCGATGAGCAGTTCTTC. Residues: CASSYTRDFQLEPDEQFF.

This clonotype showed up many times. The DNA of the CDR3 is TGTGCCAGCAGTTACCACGCGACGAGGGCCGCTTATGGCTACACCTTC. It specifies CASSYHATRAAYGYTF. This sequence joins TRBV6-5 and TRBJ1-2; D gene ambiguous. Germline V gene sequence: CDR1 MNHEY, CDR2 SVGAGI. Trimming stripped 2 bases from V and 5 bases from J, with 18 bases between. The CDR3 length is 16 residues.

This clonotype was seen many times. This rearrangement joins TRBV9 to TRBJ2-3, with D perhaps TRBD1 (6 bases). Germline V lookup: CDR1 SGDLS, CDR2 YYNGEE. There are 14 residues in the CDR3. Trimming took 2 bases from V and 5 from J, leaving 12 bases between them. DNA of the CDR3: TGTGCCAGCAGCGTGCGGGCAGGGGAAGATACGCAGTATTTT. Translation gives CASSVRAGEDTQYF.

At least ten counts were recorded for this clonotype. The rearrangement joins TRBV7-8 to TRBJ1-1; D is unresolved. CDR1 is SGHVS, CDR2 FQNEAQ, per germline. V lost 5 bases, J lost 9 bases, and 16 bases lay in between. The CDR3 sequence is 13 residues long. CDR3 loop: CASSPRTGSKAFF. Here the CDR3 DNA reads TGTGCCAGCAGCCCGCGGACGGGCAGTAAAGCTTTCTTT.

The chain combines TRBV7-3 with TRBJ1-5; TRBD1 matches at 10 bases. The J segment lost 5 bases and the V segment lost 8 bases, leaving 9 bases of the junction unmatched. The CDR3 consists of 15 residues. CDR1 is SGHTA, CDR2 FQGTGA, per germline. CDR3 in amino acids: CASHRDRGPHQPQHF. CDR3 nucleotide sequence: TGTGCCAGCCACAGGGACAGGGGCCCCCATCAGCCCCAGCATTTT. The full variable domain, with the rest looked up from reference TRBV7-3 and TRBJ1-5, is GAGVSQTPSNKVTEKGKYVELRCDPISGHTALYWYRQSLGQGPEFLIYFQGTGAADDSGLPNDRFFAVRPEGSVSTLKIQRTERGDSAVYLCASHRDRGPHQPQHFGDGTRLSIL.

This clonotype has ten or more counts. The chain joins TRBV6-2 or TRBV6-3 to TRBJ2-7, with D possibly TRBD1 on 5 matching bases. Germline V gene sequence: CDR1 MNHEY, CDR2 SVGEGT. V was clipped by 6 bases and J by 2 bases, with 23 bases between them. The CDR3 runs to 17 residues. The DNA of the CDR3 is TGTGCCAGCAGCCGTCCCTCGCGACAGCGAGACACCTACGAGCAGTACTTC. This gives the protein CASSRPSRQRDTYEQYF.

This clonotype has a count of ten or more. The CDR3 spells CASSVGVQGARNTEAFF. In DNA, the CDR3 is TGTGCCAGCAGCGTAGGTGTGCAGGGGGCGAGGAACACTGAAGCTTTCTTT. V gene TRBV9 combines with J gene TRBJ1-1; 8 nucleotides agree with TRBD1. The CDR3 spans 17 residues. Germline assignment: CDR1 SGDLS and CDR2 YYNGEE. V was pared by 0 bases and J by 1 base, with 8 bases of the junction left unmatched.

This clonotype was observed at least ten times. This chain connects TRBV5-8 to TRBJ1-2; 10 nucleotides agree with TRBD1. J lost 3 bases, V lost 4 bases, and 9 bases had no gene match. This CDR3 region has 16 residues. From germline, CDR1 is SGHTS and CDR2 YDEGEE. DNA of the CDR3: TGTGCCAGCAGCGCAGACAGGGGGCGAACCTACTATGGCTACACCTTC. Amino acids: CASSADRGRTYYGYTF. Using reference TRBV5-8 and TRBJ1-2 for the parts outside the CDR3, the full variable domain is EAGVTQSPTHLIKTRGQQATLRCSPISGHTSVYWYQQALGLGLQFLLWYDEGEERNRGNFPPRFSGRQFPNYSSELNVNALELEDSALYLCASSADRGRTYYGYTFGSGTRLTVV.

To note about this clonotype: The CDR3 does not close with the conserved phenylalanine or tryptophan, likely indicating a read error. Because the CDR3's place on the DNA is in doubt, the DNA is left out and the CDR3 is given as listed by TCRdb. This CDR3 is CASSLEPGFEEL. V gene TRBV7-9 combines with J gene TRBJ2-2; the table's D call, TRBD1, was not checked against the DNA. The germline V gene encodes CDR1 SEHNR and CDR2 FQNEAQ (reference sequence). The CDR3 is made up of 12 amino acids, end residues included.

As concerns this clonotype: A clone one base away is much larger, so this may be a read error. Because the CDR3 is missing its conserved closing phenylalanine or tryptophan, this is likely a read error. This chain connects TRBV2 to TRBJ2-4, with 9 bases lining up with TRBD1. The junction had 4 bases not matched to a gene; V was cut back by 6 bases and J by 7 bases. CDR3 length equals 13 residues. The germline CDR1 and CDR2 sequences are SNHLY and FYNNEI. CDR3 protein: CASSGQGLNIQYS. The CDR3 nucleotides are TGTGCCAGCAGCGGACAGGGGCTGAACATTCAGTACTCC.

J is TRBJ2-7 and V is TRBV5-5; possibly TRBD2 for D (5 bases). The CDR3 is made up of 15 amino acids. The germline V and J ends were trimmed by 4 bases and 0 bases, with 14 bases remaining between them. The germline V gene encodes CDR1 SGHKS and CDR2 YYEKEE (reference sequence). The CDR3 DNA reads as TGTGCCAGCAGCCATTCGGGATCGAGCTCCTACGAGCAGTACTTC. This translates into CASSHSGSSSYEQYF.

For this clonotype: The limits of the CDR3 on the DNA are not certain, so only TCRdb's listed CDR3 is given. V is TRBV7-9 and J is TRBJ2-7; TRBD1 is the table's D call and was not checked against the DNA. Termini included, the CDR3 measures 19 amino acids. CDR1 is SEHNR, CDR2 FQNEAQ, per germline (reference sequence). The CDR3 protein is CASSLAVGAGYTFAGEQYF.

The sample holds one count of this clonotype. Since a much larger clone is just one base distant, this may be a read error. This likely comes from a read error, as the CDR3 has no conserved phenylalanine or tryptophan at its end. The DNA for the CDR3 is TGCGCCAGCAGCCAAGATCCGGGTAACACTGAAGCTTTCCTT. Translation: CASSQDPGNTEAFL. V usage is TRBV4-1 and J usage is TRBJ1-1; D unclear. V was clipped by 0 bases and J by 2 bases, with 7 bases between them. CDR3 length equals 14 residues. Germline CDR1 MGHRA, CDR2 YSYEKL.

This clonotype was observed once. The rearrangement joins TRBV20-1 to TRBJ2-5, with a tentative D call TRBD1 (7 bases). CDR3 size: 11 residues. Deletions cut 6 bases from V and 10 bases from J, with 15 bases between. From germline, CDR1 is DFQATT and CDR2 SNEGSKA (reference sequence). The CDR3 DNA follows: TGCAGTGCCCGCGGGACAGATCTCCAGTACTTC. Translation: CSARGTDLQYF.

Points on this clonotype: One junction end disagrees with the germline gene, perhaps due to a read error. The CDR3 is CASSFGGEAEDFF. The CDR3 DNA reads TGTGCCAGCAGCTTCGGGGGGGAGGCTGAAGATTTCTTT. The V and J genes are TRBV7-2 and TRBJ1-1, with D possibly TRBD1 on 5 matching bases. Germline CDR1 SGHTA, CDR2 FQGNSA. This CDR3 has 13 amino acids.

This chain uses TRBV20-1 with TRBJ1-1, with TRBD1 matching over 10 bases. The V gene's germline CDR1 is DFQATT and CDR2 SNEGSKA (reference sequence). The CDR3 consists of 14 residues. V lost 5 bases and J lost 6; bases outside the gene matches: 9. The CDR3 region is CSAPGTGVNAEAFF. The CDR3 nucleotides are TGCAGTGCTCCCGGGACAGGGGTCAATGCTGAAGCTTTCTTT.

The CDR3 is CASSSTSARIYQYPLHF. Here the CDR3 DNA reads TGTGCCAGCAGCTCAACGAGCGCTAGGATTTATCAGTACCCCCTCCACTTT. The J gene is TRBJ1-6, the V gene TRBV7-2; D not certain. From germline, CDR1 is SGHTA and CDR2 FQGNSA. This CDR3 region has 17 residues. V lost 4 bases to trimming and J lost 13 bases, with 26 bases between them.

The J gene is TRBJ2-2, the V gene TRBV7-8; 11 bases are shared with TRBD1. CDR1 and CDR2 from the germline V gene are SGHVS and FQNEAQ. J lost 17 bases, V lost 3 bases, and 14 bases had no gene match. This CDR3 is built from 15 residues. The CDR3: CASSFGTGGGREIFF. As DNA, the CDR3 is TGTGCCAGCAGCTTCGGGACAGGGGGGGGTAGGGAGATATTTTTT.

The chain carries TRBV7-9 and TRBJ2-3; D call uncertain. CDR3 length: 16 residues. The V end was cut by 0 bases, the J end by 12 bases, with 22 bases between. CDR1 is SEHNR, CDR2 FQNEAQ, per germline (reference sequence). This CDR3 reads CASSLALDVSMATQYF. CDR3 sequence (DNA): TGTGCCAGCAGCTTAGCGCTAGACGTCAGCATGGCTACACAGTATTTT.

As to this clonotype: One end of the junction does not line up with germline, which may come from a read error. The chain couples TRBV7-7 to TRBJ2-1, with no clear D. Germline loops: CDR1 SSHAT, CDR2 FNYEAQ (reference sequence). The length of the CDR3 is 15 residues. CDR3 bases: TGTGCCAGCAGAGCAGAAACAGATGTCACAGATACGCAGTACTTT. Amino acid sequence: CASRAETDVTDTQYF.